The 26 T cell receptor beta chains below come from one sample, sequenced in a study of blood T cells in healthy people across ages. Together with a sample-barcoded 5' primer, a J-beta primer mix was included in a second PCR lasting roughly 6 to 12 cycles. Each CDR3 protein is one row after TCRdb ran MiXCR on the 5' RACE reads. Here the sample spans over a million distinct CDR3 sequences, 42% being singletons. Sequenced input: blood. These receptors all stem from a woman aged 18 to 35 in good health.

CDR3 in amino acids: CASSLDRGTYGYTF. CDR3 bases: TGTGCCAGCAGCTTAGACAGGGGTACCTATGGCTACACCTTC. The chain joins TRBV7-2 to TRBJ1-2; 7 bases agree with TRBD1. This CDR3 has 14 residues. The V segment lost 1 base and the J segment 4 bases; nucleotides outside the gene matches: 3. The germline CDR1 and CDR2 sequences are SGHTA and FQGNSA.

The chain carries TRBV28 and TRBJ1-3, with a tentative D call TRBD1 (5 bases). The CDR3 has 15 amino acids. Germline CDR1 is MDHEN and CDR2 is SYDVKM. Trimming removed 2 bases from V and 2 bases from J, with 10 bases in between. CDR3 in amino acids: CASSLGGITGNTIYF. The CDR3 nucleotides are TGTGCCAGCAGTTTAGGGGGGATTACTGGAAACACCATATATTTT. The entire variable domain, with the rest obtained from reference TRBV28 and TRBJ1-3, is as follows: DVKVTQSSRYLVKRTGEKVFLECVQDMDHENMFWYRQDPGLGLRLIYFSYDVKMKEKGDIPEGYSVSREKKERFSLILESASTNQTSMYLCASSLGGITGNTIYFGEGSWLTVV.

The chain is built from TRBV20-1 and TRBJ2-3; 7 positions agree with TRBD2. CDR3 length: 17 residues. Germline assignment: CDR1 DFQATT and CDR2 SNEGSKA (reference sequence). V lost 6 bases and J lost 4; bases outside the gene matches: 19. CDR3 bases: TGCAGTGCAAGCCCGAGGCGACTAGCCCCTGGGTCAGATACGCAGTATTTT. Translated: CSASPRRLAPGSDTQYF.

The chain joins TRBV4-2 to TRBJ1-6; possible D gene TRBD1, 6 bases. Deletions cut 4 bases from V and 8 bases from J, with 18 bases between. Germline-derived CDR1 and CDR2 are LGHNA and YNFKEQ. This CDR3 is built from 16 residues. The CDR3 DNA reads TGTGCCAGCAGCCGACGCAGGACAGACGAGGATTCACCCCTCCACTTT. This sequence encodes CASSRRRTDEDSPLHF.

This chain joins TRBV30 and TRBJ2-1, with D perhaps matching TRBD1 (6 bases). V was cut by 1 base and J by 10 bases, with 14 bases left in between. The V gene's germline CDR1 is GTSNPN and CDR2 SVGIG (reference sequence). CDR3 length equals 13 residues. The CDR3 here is CAWSDGGRLEQFF. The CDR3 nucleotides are TGTGCCTGGAGTGATGGGGGCCGGCTGGAGCAGTTCTTC.

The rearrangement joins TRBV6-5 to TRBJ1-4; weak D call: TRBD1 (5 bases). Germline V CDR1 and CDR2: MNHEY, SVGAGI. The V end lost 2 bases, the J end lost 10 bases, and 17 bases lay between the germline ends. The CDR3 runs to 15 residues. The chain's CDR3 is CASSYGAGEVGKLFF. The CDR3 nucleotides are TGTGCCAGCAGTTACGGGGCGGGAGAGGTTGGAAAACTGTTTTTT.

CDR3 sequence: CASSGKAGSSIGYTF. CDR3 in DNA: TGTGCCAGCAGTGGGAAGGCAGGGAGCTCTATCGGCTACACCTTC. The genes are TRBV12-3 or TRBV12-4 and TRBJ1-2; maybe TRBD1 (5 bases). The germline V and J ends were trimmed by 5 bases and 8 bases, with 21 bases remaining between them. The CDR3 consists of 15 residues.

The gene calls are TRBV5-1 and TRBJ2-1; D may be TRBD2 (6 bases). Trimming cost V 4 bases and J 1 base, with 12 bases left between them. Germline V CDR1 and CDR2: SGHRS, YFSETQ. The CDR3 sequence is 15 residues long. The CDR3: CASSPGTQSYNEQFF. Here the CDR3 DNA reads TGCGCCAGCAGCCCCGGGACTCAGTCCTACAATGAGCAGTTCTTC.

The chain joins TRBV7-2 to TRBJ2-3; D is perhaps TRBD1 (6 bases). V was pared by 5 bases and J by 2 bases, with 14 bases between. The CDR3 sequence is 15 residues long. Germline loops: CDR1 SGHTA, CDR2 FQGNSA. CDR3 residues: CASSPWGQVTDTQYF. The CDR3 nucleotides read TGTGCCAGCAGCCCCTGGGGACAAGTCACAGATACGCAGTATTTT.

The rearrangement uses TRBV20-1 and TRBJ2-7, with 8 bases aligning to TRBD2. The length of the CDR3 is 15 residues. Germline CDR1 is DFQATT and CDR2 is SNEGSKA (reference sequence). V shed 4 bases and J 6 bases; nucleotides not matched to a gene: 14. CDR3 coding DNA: TGCAGTGCTAAAGCCATGGTAGCGGGACTCGGCGAGCAGTACTTC. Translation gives CSAKAMVAGLGEQYF.

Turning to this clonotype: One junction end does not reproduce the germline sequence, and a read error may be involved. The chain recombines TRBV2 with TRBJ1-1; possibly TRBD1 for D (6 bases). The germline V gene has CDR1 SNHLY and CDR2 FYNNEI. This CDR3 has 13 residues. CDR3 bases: TGCGCCACTCAGGGGCGACCGAACACTGAAGCTTTCTTT. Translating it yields CATQGRPNTEAFF. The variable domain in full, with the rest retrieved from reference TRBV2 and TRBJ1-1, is EPEVTQTPSHQVTQMGQEVILRCVPISNHLYFYWYRQILGQKVEFLVSFYNNEISEKSEIFDDQFSVERPDGSNFTLKIRSTKLEDSAMYFCATQGRPNTEAFFGQGTRLTVV.

The CDR3 loop reads CSAPRQGSDQETQYF. The CDR3 DNA reads TGCAGTGCTCCCCGACAGGGTTCGGACCAAGAGACCCAGTACTTC. This chain uses TRBV20-1 with TRBJ2-5; 7 positions agree with TRBD1. This CDR3 region has 15 residues. Germline CDR1 and CDR2: DFQATT and SNEGSKA (reference sequence). V gave up 5 bases and J gave up 0 bases; unmatched junction bases: 9.

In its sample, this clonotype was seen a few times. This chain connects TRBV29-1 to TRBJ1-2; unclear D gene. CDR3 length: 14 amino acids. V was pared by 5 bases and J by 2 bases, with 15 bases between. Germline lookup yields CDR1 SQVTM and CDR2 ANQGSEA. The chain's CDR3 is CSVRSTARNYGYTF. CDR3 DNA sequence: TGCAGCGTTCGCTCAACGGCCCGGAACTATGGCTACACCTTC. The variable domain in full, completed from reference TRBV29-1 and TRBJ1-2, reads SAVISQKPSRDICQRGTSLTIQCQVDSQVTMMFWYRQQPGQSLTLIATANQGSEATYESGFVIDKFPISRPNLTFSTLTVSNMSPEDSSIYLCSVRSTARNYGYTFGSGTRLTVV.

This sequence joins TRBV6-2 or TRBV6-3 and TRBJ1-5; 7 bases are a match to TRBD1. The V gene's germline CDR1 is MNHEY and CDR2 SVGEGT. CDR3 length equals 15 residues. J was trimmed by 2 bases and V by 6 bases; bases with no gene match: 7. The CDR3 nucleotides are TGTGCCAGCAGCCCGGACAGGCTCGGCAATCAGCCCCAGCATTTT. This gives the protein CASSPDRLGNQPQHF.

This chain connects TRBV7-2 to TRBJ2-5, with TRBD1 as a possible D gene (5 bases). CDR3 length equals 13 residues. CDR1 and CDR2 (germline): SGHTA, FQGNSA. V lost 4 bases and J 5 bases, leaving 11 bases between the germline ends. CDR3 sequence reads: CASSSTKGETQYF. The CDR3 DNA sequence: TGTGCCAGCAGCTCTACTAAGGGGGAGACCCAGTACTTC.

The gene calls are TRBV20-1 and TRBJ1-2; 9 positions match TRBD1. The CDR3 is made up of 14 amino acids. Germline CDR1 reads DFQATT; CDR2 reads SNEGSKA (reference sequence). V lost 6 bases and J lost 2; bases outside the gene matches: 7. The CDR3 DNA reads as TGCAGTGCCGGCGGGGACAGGGCCAACTATGGCTACACCTTC. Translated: CSAGGDRANYGYTF.

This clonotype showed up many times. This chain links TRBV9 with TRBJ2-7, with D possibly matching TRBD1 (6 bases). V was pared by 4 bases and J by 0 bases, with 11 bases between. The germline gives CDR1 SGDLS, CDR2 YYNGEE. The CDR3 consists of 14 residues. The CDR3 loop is CASSPNRVSYEQYF. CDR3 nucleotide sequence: TGTGCCAGCAGCCCGAACAGGGTCTCCTACGAGCAGTACTTC.

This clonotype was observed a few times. CDR3 sequence (DNA): TGTGCCAGCAGCAAAGCAGGACTAGCGGGGGGGAGTGAGCAGTTCTTC. Its protein product is CASSKAGLAGGSEQFF. The chain combines TRBV21-1 with TRBJ2-1; TRBD2, the D gene given by the table, was not confirmed from the DNA. TRBV21-1 is designated a pseudogene. This CDR3 has 16 amino acids.

CDR3 DNA: TGCAGTGCTAGCTTAGCGGGAGGGTATTACAAGGAGCAGTACTTC. Encoded protein: CSASLAGGYYKEQYF. This chain uses TRBV20-1 with TRBJ2-5; 11 bases are shared with TRBD2. This CDR3 is built from 15 residues. Losses at the gene ends were 3 bases for V and 11 bases for J; bases not matched to a gene: 14. Germline loops: CDR1 DFQATT, CDR2 SNEGSKA (reference sequence).

The CDR3 spells CSAETPYEQYF. In DNA form, the CDR3 reads TGCAGTGCTGAGACTCCATACGAGCAGTACTTC. The rearrangement uses TRBV20-1 and TRBJ2-7; D remains unclear. The CDR3 loop spans 11 amino acids. V gave up 5 bases and J gave up 4 bases, with 9 bases separating them. CDR1 and CDR2 (germline): DFQATT, SNEGSKA (reference sequence).

The CDR3 DNA reads as TGTGCCAGCAGTCAGGACGGCCTGAACACTGAAGCTTTCTTT. Amino acid sequence: CASSQDGLNTEAFF. The chain carries TRBV7-6 and TRBJ1-1; D is unresolved. Between the trimmed V and J ends, which lost 6 bases and 0 bases, there was a span of 11 bases. Germline-derived CDR1 and CDR2 are SGHVS and FNYEAQ. This CDR3 region has 14 residues.

For the CDR3, the DNA is TGTGCCAGCAGTCCGCCGGGACAGGGGTCAACGCCTGGCTACACCTTC. This gives the protein CASSPPGQGSTPGYTF. V is TRBV6-1 and J is TRBJ1-2, with TRBD1 matching over 10 bases. The CDR3 totals 16 residues. The germline CDR1 and CDR2 sequences are MNHNS and SASEGT. J was trimmed by 7 bases and V by 5 bases; bases with no gene match: 13.

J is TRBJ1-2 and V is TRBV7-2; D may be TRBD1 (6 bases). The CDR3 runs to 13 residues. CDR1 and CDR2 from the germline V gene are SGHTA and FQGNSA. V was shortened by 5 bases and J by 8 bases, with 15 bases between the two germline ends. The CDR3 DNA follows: TGTGCCAGCAGCCCAGGGGAGGCGCTCGGCTACACCTTC. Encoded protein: CASSPGEALGYTF.

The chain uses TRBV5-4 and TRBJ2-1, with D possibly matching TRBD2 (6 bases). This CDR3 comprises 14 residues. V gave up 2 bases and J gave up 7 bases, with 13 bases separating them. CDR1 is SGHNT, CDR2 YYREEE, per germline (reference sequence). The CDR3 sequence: CASSFGPSVNEQFF. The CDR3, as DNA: TGTGCCAGCAGCTTCGGTCCTAGCGTGAATGAGCAGTTCTTC.

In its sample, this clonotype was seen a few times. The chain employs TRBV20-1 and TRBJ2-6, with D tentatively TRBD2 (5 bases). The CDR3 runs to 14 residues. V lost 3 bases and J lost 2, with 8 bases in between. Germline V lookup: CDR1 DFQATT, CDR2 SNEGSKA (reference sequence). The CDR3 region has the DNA TGCAGTGCTAGGGTGGGAGCTGGGGCCAACGTCCTGACTTTC. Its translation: CSARVGAGANVLTF.

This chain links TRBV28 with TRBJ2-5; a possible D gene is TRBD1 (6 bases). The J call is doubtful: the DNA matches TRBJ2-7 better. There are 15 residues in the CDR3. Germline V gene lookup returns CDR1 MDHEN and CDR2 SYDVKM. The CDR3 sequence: CASSFRGTRDYEQYF. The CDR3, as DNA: TGTGCCAGCAGTTTTAGGGGGACACGAGACTACGAGCAGTACTTC.